The clone carrying this TCR beta chain appeared a single time. These data originate in a study of blood T cell repertoires in COVID-19. TCRdb's copy holds only in-frame clones and misses some; the assay was immunoSEQ multiplex PCR. The sample lists around 330,000 clones; approximately 87% were seen once. The V gene lost 0 bases and the J gene lost 0 bases, with 6 bases spanning the gap. Germline CDR1 MNHNS, CDR2 SASEGT. CDR3 size: 15 residues. What was sequenced was peripheral blood. The rearrangement uses TRBV6-1 and TRBJ2-1, with D perhaps TRBD2 (5 bases). The sequence was collected from a woman aged 50 to 65 with active or convalescent COVID-19. For the CDR3, the DNA is TGTGCCAGCAGTGAAGCAACTAGCTCCTACAATGAGCAGTTCTTC. Its protein product is CASSEATSSYNEQFF.